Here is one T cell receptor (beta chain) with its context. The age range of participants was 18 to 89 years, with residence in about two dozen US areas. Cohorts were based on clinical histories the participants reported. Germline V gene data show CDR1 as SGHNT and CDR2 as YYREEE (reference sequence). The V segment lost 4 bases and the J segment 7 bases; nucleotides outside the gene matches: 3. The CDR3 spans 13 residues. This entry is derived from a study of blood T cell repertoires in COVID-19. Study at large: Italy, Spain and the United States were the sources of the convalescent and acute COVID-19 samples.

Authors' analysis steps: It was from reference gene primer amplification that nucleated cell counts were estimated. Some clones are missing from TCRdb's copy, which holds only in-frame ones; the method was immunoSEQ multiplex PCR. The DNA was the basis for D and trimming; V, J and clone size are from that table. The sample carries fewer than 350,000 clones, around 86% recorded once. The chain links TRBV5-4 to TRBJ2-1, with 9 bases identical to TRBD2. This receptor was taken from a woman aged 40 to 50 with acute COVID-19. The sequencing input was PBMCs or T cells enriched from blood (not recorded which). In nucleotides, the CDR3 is TGTGCCAGCAGCGGCGGGGGGGGAAATGAGCAGTTCTTC. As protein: CASSGGGGNEQFF.